Presented here are 25 T cell receptor beta chains from one specimen sequenced in a study of response to subunit inactivated influenza vaccine. MiXCR was run by TCRdb on the RT-PCR reads, yielding one entry per CDR3 protein. The sample lists hundreds of thousands of distinct CDR3 sequences, approximately 11% seen once, with approximately 12% in the top ten. This material consisted of PBMCs from blood, taken more than 35 days after vaccination. Receptors were obtained from a man between 50 and 59 years old who received an inactivated influenza vaccine.

The V gene is TRBV7-9, the J gene TRBJ2-5; D perhaps matches TRBD1 (5 bases). V lost 4 bases to trimming and J lost 3 bases, with 12 bases between them. The germline CDR1 and CDR2 sequences are SEHNR and FQNEAQ (reference sequence). The CDR3 length is 14 residues. The CDR3 DNA is TGTGCCAGCAGCTCTCCGGTAGGGGAAGAGACCCAGTACTTC. Its translation: CASSSPVGEETQYF.

This clonotype was detected a few times. As DNA, the CDR3 is TGTGCCAGCAGCTTAGAGGGCAGAACTAACTATGGCTACACCTTC. This encodes CASSLEGRTNYGYTF. V and J are TRBV7-9 and TRBJ1-2; no definite D call. The CDR3 totals 15 residues. Trimming removed 1 base from V and 0 bases from J, with 9 bases in between. CDR1 is SEHNR and CDR2 is FQNEAQ in the germline V gene (reference sequence).

This clonotype came up many times. The rearrangement uses TRBV5-1 and TRBJ1-5; TRBD1 is a possible D gene (5 bases). The V end lost 1 base, the J end lost 1 base, and 9 bases lay between the germline ends. In germline, CDR1 is SGHRS, CDR2 YFSETQ. This CDR3 spans 15 amino acids. The CDR3 here is CASSLQGKSNQPQHF. CDR3 in DNA: TGCGCCAGCAGCTTGCAGGGTAAGAGCAATCAGCCCCAGCATTTT.

This clonotype was recorded a few times. V and J are TRBV6-5 and TRBJ2-1, with D perhaps matching TRBD2 (6 bases). This CDR3 contains 13 residues. Deletions cut 2 bases from V and 10 bases from J, with 12 bases between. Germline CDR1 and CDR2: MNHEY and SVGAGI. CDR3 nucleotide sequence: TGTGCCAGCAGTTACGGTCCCGGAGGGGAGCAGTTCTTC. It yields the protein CASSYGPGGEQFF.

The chain has TRBV5-1 and TRBJ2-1; D unclear. In germline, CDR1 is SGHRS, CDR2 YFSETQ. Trimming cost V 4 bases and J 0 bases, with 11 bases left between them. This CDR3 has 15 amino acids. As DNA, the CDR3 is TGCGCCAGCAGCCCGACGGTGCGCTCCTACAATGAGCAGTTCTTC. It is translated as CASSPTVRSYNEQFF.

This clonotype was counted only a few times. This chain connects TRBV11-2 to TRBJ2-3; no reliable D call. The germline CDR1 and CDR2 sequences are SGHAT and FQNNGV. V gave up 1 base and J gave up 7 bases, with 9 bases separating them. The CDR3 is 13 residues long. Written as DNA, the CDR3 is TGTGCCAGCAGCTTAGTCTACCGCAATACGCAGTATTTT. This sequence encodes CASSLVYRNTQYF. Together with reference TRBV11-2 and TRBJ2-3, the CDR3 gives the full variable domain: EAGVAQSPRYKIIEKRQSVAFWCNPISGHATLYWYQQILGQGPKLLIQFQNNGVVDDSQLPKDRFSAERLKGVDSTLKIQPAKLEDSAVYLCASSLVYRNTQYFGPGTRLTVL.

The table lists this clonotype with many counts. This chain uses TRBV28 with TRBJ1-2; D is perhaps TRBD1 (5 bases). CDR1 and CDR2 (germline): MDHEN, SYDVKM. V was cut by 8 bases and J by 0 bases, with 16 bases left in between. The CDR3 length is 15 residues. CDR3 coding DNA: TGTGCCAGCTCAAATTCAGGGTTAGCTAACTATGGCTACACCTTC. Its translation: CASSNSGLANYGYTF.

This clonotype has ten or more counts. This chain uses TRBV20-1 with TRBJ2-4; 8 bases map to TRBD2. Germline trimming cut 2 bases from V and 8 bases from J; bases unmatched to any gene: 8. Germline CDR1 DFQATT, CDR2 SNEGSKA (reference sequence). CDR3 length equals 14 residues. The CDR3 reads CSARKGLDEYIQYF. CDR3 DNA: TGCAGTGCTAGAAAGGGACTAGATGAATACATTCAGTACTTC.

This clonotype showed up many times. The CDR3 DNA sequence: TGTGCCAGCAGTTACTCGACATGGGAACCCTACGAGCAGTACTTC. Encoded protein: CASSYSTWEPYEQYF. This rearrangement joins TRBV6-2 or TRBV6-3 to TRBJ2-7; D unresolved. V was shortened by 0 bases and J by 2 bases, with 11 bases between the two germline ends. Germline lookup yields CDR1 MNHEY and CDR2 SVGEGT. This CDR3 is 15 amino acids long.

This clonotype was counted only a few times. The chain employs TRBV3-1 and TRBJ2-1; 11 bases are shared with TRBD2. The CDR3 spans 17 residues. After removal of 0 bases from V and 7 bases from J, the junction contained 8 bases not matched to a gene. CDR1 is LGHDT, CDR2 YNNKEL, per germline (reference sequence). The CDR3 DNA follows: TGTGCCAGCAGCCAAGATCAGGCTAGCGGGAGGAGGAATGAGCAGTTCTTC. Its translation is CASSQDQASGRRNEQFF.

A few counts support this clonotype. This chain links TRBV12-3 or TRBV12-4 with TRBJ2-5; unclear D gene. Trimming took off 10 bases at V and 5 bases at J, with 20 bases between the two ends. The CDR3 totals 14 residues. CDR3 nucleotide sequence: TGTGCCACACCCACCCCTATGCGTGGGGAGACCCAGTACTTC. Its protein is CATPTPMRGETQYF.

This clonotype showed up many times. One junction end does not reproduce the germline sequence, and a read error may be involved. This chain connects TRBV4-3 to TRBJ2-2; D is unclear. The CDR3 runs to 14 residues. Germline V gene sequence: CDR1 LGHNA, CDR2 YSLEER. The CDR3 bases are TGTGCCAGCAGCCAGGACGGAAGGACCGGGGAGCTGTTTTTT. Translating it yields CASSQDGRTGELFF.

V usage is TRBV10-3 and J usage is TRBJ2-2; 12 nucleotides agree with TRBD1. The length of the CDR3 is 17 residues. Unmatched junction bases numbered 12, after V lost 7 bases and J lost 6 bases. Germline lookup yields CDR1 ENHRY and CDR2 SYGVKD. DNA of the CDR3: TGTGCCATCAAGGCGGGACAGGGGGCAGATTCCGCCGGGGAGCTGTTTTTT. This gives the protein CAIKAGQGADSAGELFF.

This clonotype occurred a few times. The chain links TRBV19 to TRBJ2-1; no firm D call. V lost 5 bases, J lost 9 bases, and 14 bases lay in between. The CDR3 is made up of 13 amino acids. Looked up from germline, CDR1 is LNHDA and CDR2 is SQIVND (reference sequence). CDR3 amino acids: CASSSLGSGEQFF. The CDR3 nucleotides are TGTGCCAGTAGTTCGCTAGGTTCAGGTGAGCAGTTCTTC.

The table lists this clonotype with a few counts. The chain links TRBV6-1 to TRBJ2-5; D call uncertain. The CDR3 totals 12 residues. From germline, CDR1 is MNHNS and CDR2 SASEGT. The ends were cut back, 0 bases at V and 9 bases at J, with 8 bases in the middle. CDR3 bases: TGTGCCAGCAGTGAAGCTCAAGGGTCCCAGTACTTC. It encodes CASSEAQGSQYF.

The V call is TRBV11-1, the J call TRBJ2-1, with D unresolved. The CDR3 has 18 residues. V lost 1 base and J lost 4, with 20 bases in between. In germline, CDR1 is SGHAT, CDR2 FQDESV (reference sequence). As DNA, the CDR3 is TGTGCCAGCAGCTTAGTGGGGTCGATCATGGTGGCATACAATGAGCAGTTCTTC. Translation gives CASSLVGSIMVAYNEQFF.

V usage is TRBV6-1 and J usage is TRBJ2-2, with 8 positions matching TRBD1. The trim removed 6 bases at V and 4 bases at J, leaving 7 bases unmatched. Germline loops: CDR1 MNHNS, CDR2 SASEGT. The length of the CDR3 is 15 residues. The CDR3 sequence is CASRQDRAGTGELFF. CDR3 DNA: TGTGCCAGCAGACAGGACAGGGCGGGCACCGGGGAGCTGTTTTTT.

In its sample, this clonotype was seen a few times. The chain uses TRBV9 and TRBJ2-7; D unclear. V was clipped by 0 bases and J by 7 bases, with 5 bases between them. Germline CDR1 is SGDLS and CDR2 is YYNGEE. The CDR3 length is 11 residues. This CDR3 reads CASSVVREQYF. The CDR3 region has the DNA TGTGCCAGCAGCGTAGTAAGGGAGCAGTACTTC.

This clonotype was recorded a few times. V and J are TRBV7-2 and TRBJ2-7, with 8 positions matching TRBD2. Germline V gene data show CDR1 as SGHTA and CDR2 as FQGNSA. J lost 0 bases, V lost 3 bases, and 4 bases had no gene match. This CDR3 spans 15 amino acids. CDR3 residues: CASSFASGPSYEQYF. The CDR3 nucleotides are TGTGCCAGCAGCTTTGCTAGCGGGCCCTCCTACGAGCAGTACTTC.

This clonotype was counted between two and nine times. The J gene is TRBJ1-5, the V gene TRBV10-1; D uncertain. Trimming took off 2 bases at V and 6 bases at J, with 8 bases between the two ends. The CDR3 runs 13 residues. Germline CDR1 WNHNN, CDR2 SYGVQD (reference sequence). The CDR3 region has the DNA TGCGCCAGCAGTGAGGGATGGGGTCAGCCCCAGCATTTT. Translating it yields CASSEGWGQPQHF.

This rearrangement joins TRBV15 to TRBJ2-2; 7 nucleotides line up with TRBD1. CDR1 LNHNV and CDR2 YYDKDF come from the germline V gene (reference sequence). J lost 3 bases, V lost 3 bases, and 4 bases had no gene match. The CDR3 consists of 15 residues. The CDR3 DNA reads TGTGCCACCAGCAGCAGACAGGGCCACACCGGGGAGCTGTTTTTT. Translating it yields CATSSRQGHTGELFF.

The chain joins TRBV15 to TRBJ2-5; D uncertain. This CDR3 is 15 amino acids long. Germline V gene sequence: CDR1 LNHNV, CDR2 YYDKDF (reference sequence). V lost 1 base and J 5 bases, leaving 14 bases between the germline ends. The CDR3 reads CATSRGARKGETQYF. The CDR3 nucleotides read TGTGCCACCAGCAGAGGCGCCCGCAAAGGGGAGACCCAGTACTTC.

This chain joins TRBV7-8 and TRBJ2-7, with D hard to call. The V end was cut by 5 bases, the J end by 0 bases, with 20 bases between. From germline, CDR1 is SGHVS and CDR2 FQNEAQ. The CDR3 contains 17 residues. This CDR3 reads CASSLTIPDTISYEQYF. DNA of the CDR3: TGTGCCAGCAGCCTGACGATACCTGACACGATCTCCTACGAGCAGTACTTC.

The rearrangement joins TRBV7-8 to TRBJ2-2, with TRBD2 matching 9 bases. From germline, CDR1 is SGHVS and CDR2 FQNEAQ. After removal of 5 bases from V and 8 bases from J, the junction contained 15 bases not matched to a gene. CDR3 length equals 17 residues. CDR3 nucleotide sequence: TGTGCCAGCAGCATTTCCCTAGCGGGGAGTCTCTCTGGGGAGCTGTTTTTT. It specifies CASSISLAGSLSGELFF.

This clonotype was detected only a few times. The V call is TRBV6-2 or TRBV6-3, the J call TRBJ2-1; D call uncertain. This CDR3 contains 12 residues. CDR1 is MNHEY and CDR2 is SVGEGT in the germline V gene. V was pared by 4 bases and J by 5 bases, with 6 bases between. Written as DNA, the CDR3 is TGTGCCAGCAGTTTCAGCCACAATGAGCAGTTCTTC. Amino acids: CASSFSHNEQFF.